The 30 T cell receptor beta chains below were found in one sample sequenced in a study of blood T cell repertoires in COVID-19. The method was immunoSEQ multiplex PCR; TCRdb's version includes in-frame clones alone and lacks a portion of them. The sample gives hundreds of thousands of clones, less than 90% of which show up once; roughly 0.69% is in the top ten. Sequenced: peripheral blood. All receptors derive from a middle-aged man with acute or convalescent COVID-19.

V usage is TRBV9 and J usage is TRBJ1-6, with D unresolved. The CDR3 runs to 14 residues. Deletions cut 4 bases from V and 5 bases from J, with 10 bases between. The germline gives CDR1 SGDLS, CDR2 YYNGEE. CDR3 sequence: CASSPTVDNSPLHF. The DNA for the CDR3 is TGTGCCAGCAGCCCAACTGTGGATAATTCACCCCTCCACTTT.

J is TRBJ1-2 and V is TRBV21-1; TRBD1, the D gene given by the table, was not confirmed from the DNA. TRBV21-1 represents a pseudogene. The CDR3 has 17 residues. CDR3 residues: CASSCRDRGPANYGYTF. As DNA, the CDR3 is TGTGCCAGCAGCTGCCGGGACAGGGGACCAGCTAACTATGGCTACACCTTC.

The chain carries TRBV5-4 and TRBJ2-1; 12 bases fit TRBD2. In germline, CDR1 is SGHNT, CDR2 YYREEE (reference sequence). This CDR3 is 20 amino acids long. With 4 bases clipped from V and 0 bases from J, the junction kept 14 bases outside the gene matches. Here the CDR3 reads CASSGNSGTSGPSSYNEQFF. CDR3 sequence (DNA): TGTGCCAGCAGCGGGAACTCCGGGACTAGCGGGCCGAGCTCCTACAATGAGCAGTTCTTC.

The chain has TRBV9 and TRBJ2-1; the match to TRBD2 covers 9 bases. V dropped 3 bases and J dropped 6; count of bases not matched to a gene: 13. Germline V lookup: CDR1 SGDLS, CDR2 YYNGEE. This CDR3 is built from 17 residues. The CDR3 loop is CASSDAPGLARTNEQFF. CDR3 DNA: TGTGCCAGCAGCGACGCCCCGGGACTAGCCCGCACCAATGAGCAGTTCTTC.

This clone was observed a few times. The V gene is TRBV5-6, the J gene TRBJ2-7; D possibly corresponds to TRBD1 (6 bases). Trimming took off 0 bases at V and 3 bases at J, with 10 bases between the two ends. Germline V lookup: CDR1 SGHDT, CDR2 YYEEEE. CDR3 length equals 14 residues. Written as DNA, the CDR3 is TGTGCCAGCAGCTTGGGGACAGAAGTCTACGAGCAGTACTTC. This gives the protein CASSLGTEVYEQYF. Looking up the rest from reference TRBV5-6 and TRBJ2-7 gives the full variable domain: DAGVTQSPTHLIKTRGQQVTLRCSPKSGHDTVSWYQQALGQGPQFIFQYYEEEERQRGNFPDRFSGHQFPNYSSELNVNALLLGDSALYLCASSLGTEVYEQYFGPGTRLTVT.

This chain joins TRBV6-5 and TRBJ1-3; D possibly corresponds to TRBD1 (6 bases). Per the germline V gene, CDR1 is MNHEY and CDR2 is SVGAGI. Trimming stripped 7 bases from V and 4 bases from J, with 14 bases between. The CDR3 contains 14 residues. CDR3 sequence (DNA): TGTGCCAGCATCCCCCGTACAGGGGGAAACACCATATATTTT. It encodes CASIPRTGGNTIYF.

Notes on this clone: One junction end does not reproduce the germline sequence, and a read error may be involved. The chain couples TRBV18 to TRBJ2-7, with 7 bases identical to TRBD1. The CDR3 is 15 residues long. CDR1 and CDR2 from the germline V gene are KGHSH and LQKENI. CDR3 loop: CASSPPGPGGYEQYF. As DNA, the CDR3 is TGTGCCAGCTCGCCACCCGGTCCAGGGGGTTACGAGCAGTACTTC.

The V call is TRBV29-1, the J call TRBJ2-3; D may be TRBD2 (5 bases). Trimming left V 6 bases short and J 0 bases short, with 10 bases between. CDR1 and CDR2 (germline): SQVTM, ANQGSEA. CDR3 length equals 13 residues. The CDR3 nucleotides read TGCAGCGTGGGAGTAGTTAGCACAGATACGCAGTATTTT. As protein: CSVGVVSTDTQYF.

In nucleotides, the CDR3 is TGTGCCAGCAGTCGGGGGTCCGGGGAGCTGTTTTTT. The encoded protein is CASSRGSGELFF. This rearrangement joins TRBV28 to TRBJ2-2; possibly TRBD2 for D (6 bases). Trimming took 5 bases from V and 6 from J, leaving 7 bases between them. This CDR3 spans 12 amino acids. Germline V gives CDR1 MDHEN, CDR2 SYDVKM.

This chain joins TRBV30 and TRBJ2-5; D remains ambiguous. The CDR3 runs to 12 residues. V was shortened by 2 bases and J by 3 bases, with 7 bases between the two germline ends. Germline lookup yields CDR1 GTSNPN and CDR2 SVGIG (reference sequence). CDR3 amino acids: CAWSMQEETQYF. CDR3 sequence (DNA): TGTGCCTGGAGTATGCAGGAAGAGACCCAGTACTTC.

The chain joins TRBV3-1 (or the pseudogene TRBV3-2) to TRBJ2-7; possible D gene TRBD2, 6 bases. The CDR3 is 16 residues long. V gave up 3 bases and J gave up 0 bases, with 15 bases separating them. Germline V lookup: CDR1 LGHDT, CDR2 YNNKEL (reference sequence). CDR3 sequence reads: CASSQSFAGPSYEQYF. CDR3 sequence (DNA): TGTGCCAGCAGCCAGTCCTTTGCGGGGCCCTCCTACGAGCAGTACTTC.

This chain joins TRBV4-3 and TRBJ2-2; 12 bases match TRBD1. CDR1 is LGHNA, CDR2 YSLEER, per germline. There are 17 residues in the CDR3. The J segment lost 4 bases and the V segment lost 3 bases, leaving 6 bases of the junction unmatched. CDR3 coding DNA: TGCGCCAGCAGCCATTCTGGGGACAGGGGGCTCACCGGGGAGCTGTTTTTT. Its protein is CASSHSGDRGLTGELFF.

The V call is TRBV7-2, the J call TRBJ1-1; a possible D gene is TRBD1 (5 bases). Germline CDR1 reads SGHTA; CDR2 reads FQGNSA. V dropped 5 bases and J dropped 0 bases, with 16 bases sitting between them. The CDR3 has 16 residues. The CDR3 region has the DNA TGTGCCAGCAGCCCAGCCTTGGGGGGAATGAACACTGAAGCTTTCTTT. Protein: CASSPALGGMNTEAFF. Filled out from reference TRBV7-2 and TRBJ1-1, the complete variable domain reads GAGVSQSPSNKVTEKGKDVELRCDPISGHTALYWYRQSLGQGLEFLIYFQGNSAPDKSGLPSDRFSAERTGGSVSTLTIQRTQQEDSAVYLCASSPALGGMNTEAFFGQGTRLTVV.

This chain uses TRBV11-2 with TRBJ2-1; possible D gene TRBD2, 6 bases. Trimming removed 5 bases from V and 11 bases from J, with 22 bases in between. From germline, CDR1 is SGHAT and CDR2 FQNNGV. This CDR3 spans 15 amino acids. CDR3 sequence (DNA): TGTGCCAGCAGCCCCCATGGGGACTCGATAAGCAAGCAGTTCTTC. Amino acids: CASSPHGDSISKQFF.

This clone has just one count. The CDR3 DNA is TGTGCCAGCAGGCCCCGGGACAGAACCGGGACTAGCGAGCTAGCCAAAAACATTCAGTACTTC. It is translated as CASRPRDRTGTSELAKNIQYF. The rearrangement joins TRBV27 to TRBJ2-4; 10 positions agree with TRBD2. The junction had 20 bases not matched to a gene; V was cut back by 6 bases and J by 0 bases. The length of the CDR3 is 21 residues. Germline CDR1 is MNHEY and CDR2 is SMNVEV (reference sequence).

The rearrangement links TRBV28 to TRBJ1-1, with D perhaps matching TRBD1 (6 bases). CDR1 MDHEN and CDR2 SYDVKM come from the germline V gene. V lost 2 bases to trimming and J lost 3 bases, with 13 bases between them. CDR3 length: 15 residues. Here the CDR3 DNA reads TGTGCCAGCAGTTTAGGCAGGGGTCCATACACTGAAGCTTTCTTT. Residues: CASSLGRGPYTEAFF.

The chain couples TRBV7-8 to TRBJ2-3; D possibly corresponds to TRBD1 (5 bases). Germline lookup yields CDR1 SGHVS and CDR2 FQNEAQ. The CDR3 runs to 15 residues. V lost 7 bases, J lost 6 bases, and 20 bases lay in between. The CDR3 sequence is CASTLTTVPRDTQYF. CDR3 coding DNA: TGTGCCAGCACCCTGACGACAGTCCCCAGGGATACGCAGTATTTT.

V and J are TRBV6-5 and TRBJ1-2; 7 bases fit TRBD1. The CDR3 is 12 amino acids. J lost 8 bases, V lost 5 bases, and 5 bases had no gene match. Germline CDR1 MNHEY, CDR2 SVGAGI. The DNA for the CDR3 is TGTGCCAGCAGTCTAGACAGGGCGGGCTACACCTTC. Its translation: CASSLDRAGYTF.

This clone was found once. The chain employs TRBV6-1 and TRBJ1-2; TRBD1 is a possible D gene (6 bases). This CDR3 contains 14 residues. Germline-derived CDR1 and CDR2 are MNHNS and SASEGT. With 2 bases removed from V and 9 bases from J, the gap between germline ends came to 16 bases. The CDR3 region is CASSEPTGPWSYTF. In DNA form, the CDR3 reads TGTGCCAGCAGTGAACCAACAGGGCCTTGGAGCTACACCTTC.

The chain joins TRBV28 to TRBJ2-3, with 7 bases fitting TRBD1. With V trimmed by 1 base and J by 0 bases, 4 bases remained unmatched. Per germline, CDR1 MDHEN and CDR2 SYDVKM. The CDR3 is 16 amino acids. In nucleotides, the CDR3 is TGTGCCAGCAGTTTATTAGGGGGCCAAAGCACAGATACGCAGTATTTT. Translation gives CASSLLGGQSTDTQYF.

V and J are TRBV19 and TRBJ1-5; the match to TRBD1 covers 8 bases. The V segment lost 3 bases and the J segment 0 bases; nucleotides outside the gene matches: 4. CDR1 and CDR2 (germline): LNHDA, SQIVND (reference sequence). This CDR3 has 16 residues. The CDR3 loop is CASSIRTGNSNQPQHF. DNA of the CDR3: TGTGCCAGTAGTATCCGGACAGGGAATAGCAATCAGCCCCAGCATTTT.

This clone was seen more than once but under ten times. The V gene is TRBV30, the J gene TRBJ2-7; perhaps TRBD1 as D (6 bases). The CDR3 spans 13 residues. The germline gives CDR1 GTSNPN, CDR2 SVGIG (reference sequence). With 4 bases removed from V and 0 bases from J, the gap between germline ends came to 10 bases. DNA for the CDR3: TGTGCCTGGAACCGGGACAACTCCTACGAGCAGTACTTC. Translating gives CAWNRDNSYEQYF.

CDR3 region: CATSDSTPGTGELFF. The CDR3 DNA reads TGTGCCACCAGTGATTCCACGCCGGGGACCGGGGAGCTGTTTTTT. V is TRBV24-1 and J is TRBJ2-2; a possible D gene is TRBD2 (5 bases). This CDR3 contains 15 residues. Germline CDR1 and CDR2: KGHDR and SFDVKD. V gave up 2 bases and J gave up 5 bases, with 11 bases separating them.

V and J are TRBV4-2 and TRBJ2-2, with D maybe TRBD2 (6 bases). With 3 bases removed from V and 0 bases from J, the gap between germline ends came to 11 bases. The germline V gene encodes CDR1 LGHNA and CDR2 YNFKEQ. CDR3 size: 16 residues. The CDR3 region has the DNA TGTGCCAGCAGCCAGGAGACGGGGGCGAACACCGGGGAGCTGTTTTTT. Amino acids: CASSQETGANTGELFF.

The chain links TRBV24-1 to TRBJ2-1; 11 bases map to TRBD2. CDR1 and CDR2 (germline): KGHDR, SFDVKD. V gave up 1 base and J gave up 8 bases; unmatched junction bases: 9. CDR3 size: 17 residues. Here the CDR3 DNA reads TGTGCCACCAGTGATTTTAAGCCTAGCGGGAGGCAGGATGAGCAGTTCTTC. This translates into CATSDFKPSGRQDEQFF.

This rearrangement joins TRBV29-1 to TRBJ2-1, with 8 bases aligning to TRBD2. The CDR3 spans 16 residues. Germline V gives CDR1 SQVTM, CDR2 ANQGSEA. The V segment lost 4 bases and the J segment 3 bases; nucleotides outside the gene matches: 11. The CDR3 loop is CSVVVGGREVYNEQFF. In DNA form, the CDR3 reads TGCAGCGTTGTAGTTGGCGGGCGGGAGGTCTACAATGAGCAGTTCTTC.

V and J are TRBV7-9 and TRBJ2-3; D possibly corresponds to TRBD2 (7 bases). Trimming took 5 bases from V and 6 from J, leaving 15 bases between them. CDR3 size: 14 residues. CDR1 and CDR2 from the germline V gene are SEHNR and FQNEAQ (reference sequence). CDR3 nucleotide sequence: TGTGCCAGCAGCCGGAGGGGGGGCGAGGATACGCAGTATTTT. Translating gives CASSRRGGEDTQYF.

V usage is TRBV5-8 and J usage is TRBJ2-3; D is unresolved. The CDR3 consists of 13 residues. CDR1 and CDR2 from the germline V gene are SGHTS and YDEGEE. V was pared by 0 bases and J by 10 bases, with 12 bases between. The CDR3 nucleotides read TGTGCCAGCAGCTTGGAGGAGCGAACACCGCAGTATTTT. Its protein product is CASSLEERTPQYF.

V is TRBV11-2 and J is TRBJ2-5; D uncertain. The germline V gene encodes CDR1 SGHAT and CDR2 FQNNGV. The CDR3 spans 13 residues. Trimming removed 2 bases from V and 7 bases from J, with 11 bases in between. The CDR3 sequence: CASSLIAPPTQYF. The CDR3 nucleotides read TGTGCCAGCAGCTTAATAGCACCCCCGACCCAGTACTTC.

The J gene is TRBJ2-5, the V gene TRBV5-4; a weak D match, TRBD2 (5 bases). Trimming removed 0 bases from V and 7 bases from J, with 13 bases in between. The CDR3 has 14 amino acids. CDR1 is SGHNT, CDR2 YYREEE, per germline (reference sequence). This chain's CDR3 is CASSLGAREGTQYF. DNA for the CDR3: TGTGCCAGCAGCTTGGGTGCCCGTGAGGGGACCCAGTACTTC. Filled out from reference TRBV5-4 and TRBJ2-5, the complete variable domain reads ETGVTQSPTHLIKTRGQQVTLRCSSQSGHNTVSWYQQALGQGPQFIFQYYREEENGRGNFPPRFSGLQFPNYSSELNVNALELDDSALYLCASSLGAREGTQYFGPGTRLLVL.